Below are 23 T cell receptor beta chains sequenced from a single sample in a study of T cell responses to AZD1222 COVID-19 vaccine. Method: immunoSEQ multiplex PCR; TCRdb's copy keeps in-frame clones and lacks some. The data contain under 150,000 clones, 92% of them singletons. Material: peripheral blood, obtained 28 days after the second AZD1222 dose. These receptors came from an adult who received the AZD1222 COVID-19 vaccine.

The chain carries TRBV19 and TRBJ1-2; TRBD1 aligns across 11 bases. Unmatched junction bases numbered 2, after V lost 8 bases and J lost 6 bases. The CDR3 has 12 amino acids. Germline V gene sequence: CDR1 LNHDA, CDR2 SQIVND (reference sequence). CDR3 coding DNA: TGTGCCAGTGGACAGGGGGCAAATGGCTACACCTTC. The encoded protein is CASGQGANGYTF.

The CDR3 region has the DNA TGTGCCAGTAGTCCGTCGAGCGGGAGGGCGAGTGAGCAGTTCTTC. The encoded protein is CASSPSSGRASEQFF. The chain is built from TRBV19 and TRBJ2-1; 10 nucleotides agree with TRBD2. Germline CDR1 is LNHDA and CDR2 is SQIVND (reference sequence). The CDR3 has 15 residues. Trimming at V came to 5 bases and at J to 9 bases, leaving 10 bases not matched to a gene.

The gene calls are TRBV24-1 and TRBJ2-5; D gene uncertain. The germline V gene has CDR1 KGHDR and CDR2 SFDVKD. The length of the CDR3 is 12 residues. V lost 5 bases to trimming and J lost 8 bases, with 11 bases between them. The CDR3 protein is CATSGKRDTQYF. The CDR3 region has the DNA TGTGCCACCAGTGGCAAAAGGGATACCCAGTACTTC.

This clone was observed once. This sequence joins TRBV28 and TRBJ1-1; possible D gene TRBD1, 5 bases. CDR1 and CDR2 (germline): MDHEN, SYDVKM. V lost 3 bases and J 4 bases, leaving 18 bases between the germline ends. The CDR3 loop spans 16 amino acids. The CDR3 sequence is CASSLAGPRLGTEAFF. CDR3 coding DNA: TGTGCCAGCAGTTTGGCAGGGCCCCGGTTGGGCACTGAAGCTTTCTTT.

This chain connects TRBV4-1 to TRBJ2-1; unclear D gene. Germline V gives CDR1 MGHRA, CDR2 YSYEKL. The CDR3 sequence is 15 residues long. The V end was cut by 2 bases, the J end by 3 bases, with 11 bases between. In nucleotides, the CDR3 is TGCGCCAGCAGCCAACGGACGGAGAGCTACAATGAGCAGTTCTTC. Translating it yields CASSQRTESYNEQFF.

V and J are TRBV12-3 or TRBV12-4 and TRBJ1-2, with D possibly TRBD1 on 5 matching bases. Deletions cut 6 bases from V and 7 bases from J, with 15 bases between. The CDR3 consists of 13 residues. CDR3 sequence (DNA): TGTGCCAGCAGCCGGGGCCTTAGGGGTGGCTACACCTTC. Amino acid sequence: CASSRGLRGGYTF.

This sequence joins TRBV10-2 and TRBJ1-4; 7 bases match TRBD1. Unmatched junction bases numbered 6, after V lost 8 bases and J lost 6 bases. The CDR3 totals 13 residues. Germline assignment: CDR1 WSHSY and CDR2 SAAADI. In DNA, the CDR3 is TGCGCCAGCTCCGGGACAGACCATGAAAAACTGTTTTTT. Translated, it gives CASSGTDHEKLFF.

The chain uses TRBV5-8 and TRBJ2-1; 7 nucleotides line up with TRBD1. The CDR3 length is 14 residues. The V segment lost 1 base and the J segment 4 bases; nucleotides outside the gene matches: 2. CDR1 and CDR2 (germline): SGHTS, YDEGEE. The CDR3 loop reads CASSLRDRYNEQFF. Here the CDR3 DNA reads TGTGCCAGCAGCTTGAGGGACAGATACAATGAGCAGTTCTTC.

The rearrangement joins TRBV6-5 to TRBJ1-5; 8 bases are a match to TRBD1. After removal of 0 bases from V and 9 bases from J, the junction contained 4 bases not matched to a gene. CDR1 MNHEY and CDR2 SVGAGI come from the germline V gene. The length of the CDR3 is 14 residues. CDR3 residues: CASSYSQGARPQHF. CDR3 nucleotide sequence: TGTGCCAGCAGTTACTCGCAGGGGGCTCGGCCCCAGCATTTT.

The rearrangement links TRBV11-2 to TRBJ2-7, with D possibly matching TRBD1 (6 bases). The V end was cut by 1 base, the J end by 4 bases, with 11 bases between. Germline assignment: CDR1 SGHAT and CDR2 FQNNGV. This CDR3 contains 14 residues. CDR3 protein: CASSLAGRGYEQYV. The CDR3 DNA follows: TGTGCCAGCAGCTTAGCAGGCAGGGGTTACGAGCAGTACGTC.

The CDR3 protein is CASSPGQGARGYTF. In DNA, the CDR3 is TGCGCCAGCAGTCCGGGACAGGGGGCTCGTGGCTACACCTTC. The rearrangement uses TRBV10-1 and TRBJ1-2; 12 bases agree with TRBD1. The J segment lost 7 bases and the V segment lost 5 bases, leaving 5 bases of the junction unmatched. This CDR3 region has 14 residues. Per germline, CDR1 WNHNN and CDR2 SYGVQD (reference sequence).

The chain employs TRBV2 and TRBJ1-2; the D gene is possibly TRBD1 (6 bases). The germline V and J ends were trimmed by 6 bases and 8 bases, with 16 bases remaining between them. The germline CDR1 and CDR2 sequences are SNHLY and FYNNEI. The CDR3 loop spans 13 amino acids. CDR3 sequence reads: CASSADRLGGYTF. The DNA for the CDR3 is TGTGCCAGCAGCGCCGACAGGCTAGGAGGCTACACCTTC.

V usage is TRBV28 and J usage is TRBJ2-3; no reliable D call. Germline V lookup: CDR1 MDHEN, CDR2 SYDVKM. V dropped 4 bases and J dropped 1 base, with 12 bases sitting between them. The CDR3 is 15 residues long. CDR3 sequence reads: CASSSSYGGTDTQYF. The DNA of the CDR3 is TGTGCCAGCAGTTCGTCGTATGGGGGCACAGATACGCAGTATTTT.

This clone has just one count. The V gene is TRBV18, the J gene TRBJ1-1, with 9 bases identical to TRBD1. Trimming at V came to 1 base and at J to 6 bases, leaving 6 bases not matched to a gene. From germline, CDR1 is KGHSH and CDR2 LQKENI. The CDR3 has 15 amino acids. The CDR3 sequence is CASSPRQGGDAEAFF. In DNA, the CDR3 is TGTGCCAGCTCACCACGACAGGGGGGAGATGCTGAAGCTTTCTTT.

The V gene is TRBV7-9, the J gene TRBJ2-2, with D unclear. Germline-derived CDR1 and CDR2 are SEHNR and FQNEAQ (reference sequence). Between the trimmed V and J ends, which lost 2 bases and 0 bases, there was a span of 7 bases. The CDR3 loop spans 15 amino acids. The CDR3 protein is CASSLLLANTGELFF. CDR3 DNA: TGTGCCAGCAGCTTACTACTCGCGAACACCGGGGAGCTGTTTTTT. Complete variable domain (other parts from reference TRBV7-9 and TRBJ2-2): DTGVSQNPRHKITKRGQNVTFRCDPISEHNRLYWYRQTLGQGPEFLTYFQNEAQLEKSRLLSDRFSAERPKGSFSTLEIQRTEQGDSAMYLCASSLLLANTGELFFGEGSRLTVL.

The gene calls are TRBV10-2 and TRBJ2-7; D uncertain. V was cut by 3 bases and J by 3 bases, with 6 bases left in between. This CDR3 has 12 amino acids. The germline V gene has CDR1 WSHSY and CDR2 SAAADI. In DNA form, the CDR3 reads TGCGCCAGCAGTGACTCGTACTACGAGCAGTACGTC. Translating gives CASSDSYYEQYV.

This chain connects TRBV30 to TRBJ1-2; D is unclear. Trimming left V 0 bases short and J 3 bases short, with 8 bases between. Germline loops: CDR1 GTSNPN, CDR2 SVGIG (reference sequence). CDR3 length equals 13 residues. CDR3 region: CAWSVSGDYGYTF. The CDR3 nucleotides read TGTGCCTGGAGTGTTTCCGGGGACTATGGCTACACCTTC.

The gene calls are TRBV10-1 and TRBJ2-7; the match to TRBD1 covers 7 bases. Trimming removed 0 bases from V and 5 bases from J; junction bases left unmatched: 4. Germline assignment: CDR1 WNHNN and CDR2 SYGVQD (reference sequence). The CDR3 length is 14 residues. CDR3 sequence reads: CASSESTGRDEQYF. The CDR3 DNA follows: TGCGCCAGCAGTGAGTCGACAGGGAGAGACGAGCAGTACTTC.

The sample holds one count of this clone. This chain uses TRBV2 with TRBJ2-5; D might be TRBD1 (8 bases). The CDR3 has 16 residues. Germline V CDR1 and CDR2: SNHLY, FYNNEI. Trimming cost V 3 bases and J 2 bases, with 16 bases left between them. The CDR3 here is CASSDQAGQVQETQYF. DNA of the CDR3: TGTGCCAGCAGTGATCAAGCGGGACAGGTTCAAGAGACCCAGTACTTC.

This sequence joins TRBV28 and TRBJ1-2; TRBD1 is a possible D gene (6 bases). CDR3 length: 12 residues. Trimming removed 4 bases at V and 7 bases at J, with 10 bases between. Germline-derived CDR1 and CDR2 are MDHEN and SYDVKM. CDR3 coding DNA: TGTGCCAGCAGTTGGAACAGGGTTGGCTACACCTTC. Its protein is CASSWNRVGYTF.

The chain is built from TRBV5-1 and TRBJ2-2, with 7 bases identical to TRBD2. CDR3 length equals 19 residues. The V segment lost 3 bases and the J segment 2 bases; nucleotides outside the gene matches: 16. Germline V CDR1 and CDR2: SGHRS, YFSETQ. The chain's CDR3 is CASSSLTKPLADNTGELFF. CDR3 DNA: TGCGCCAGCAGCTCTTTGACAAAACCCCTAGCGGATAACACCGGGGAGCTGTTTTTT.

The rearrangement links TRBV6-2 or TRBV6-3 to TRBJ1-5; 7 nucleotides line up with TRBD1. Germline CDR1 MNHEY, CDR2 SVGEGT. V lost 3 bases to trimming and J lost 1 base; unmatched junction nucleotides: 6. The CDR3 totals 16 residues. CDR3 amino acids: CASSYLKGASNQPQHF. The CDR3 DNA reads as TGTGCCAGCAGTTATTTAAAGGGGGCGAGCAATCAGCCCCAGCATTTT.

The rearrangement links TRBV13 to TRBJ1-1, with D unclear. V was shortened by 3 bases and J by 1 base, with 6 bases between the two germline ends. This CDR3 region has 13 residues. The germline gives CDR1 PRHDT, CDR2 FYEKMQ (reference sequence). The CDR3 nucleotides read TGTGCCAGCAGCTTCCGGCCGAACACTGAAGCTTTCTTT. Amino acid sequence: CASSFRPNTEAFF.